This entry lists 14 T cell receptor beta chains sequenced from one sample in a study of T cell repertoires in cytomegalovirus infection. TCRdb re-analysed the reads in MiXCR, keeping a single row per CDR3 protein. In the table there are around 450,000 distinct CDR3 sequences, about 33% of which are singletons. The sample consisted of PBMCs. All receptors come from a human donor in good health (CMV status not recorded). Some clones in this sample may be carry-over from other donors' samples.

CDR3 bases: TGTGCCAGCAGCTTAGATCGAGCGGGGGCCTACGAGCAGTACTTC. Protein: CASSLDRAGAYEQYF. The genes are TRBV11-2 and TRBJ2-7; 8 bases line up with TRBD2. Germline loops: CDR1 SGHAT, CDR2 FQNNGV. The CDR3 has 15 amino acids. J gave up 2 bases and V 0 bases, and 3 bases lay outside the gene matches.

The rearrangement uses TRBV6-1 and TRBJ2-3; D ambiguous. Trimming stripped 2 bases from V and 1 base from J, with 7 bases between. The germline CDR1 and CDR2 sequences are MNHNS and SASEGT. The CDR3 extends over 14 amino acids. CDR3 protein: CASSELGRTDTQYF. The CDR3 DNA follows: TGTGCCAGCAGTGAACTTGGGCGCACAGATACGCAGTATTTT.

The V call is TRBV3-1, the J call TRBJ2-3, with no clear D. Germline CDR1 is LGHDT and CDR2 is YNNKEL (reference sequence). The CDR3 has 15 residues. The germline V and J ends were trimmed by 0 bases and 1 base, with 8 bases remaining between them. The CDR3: CASSQDLRGTDTQYF. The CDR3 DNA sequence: TGTGCCAGCAGCCAAGATCTAAGAGGCACAGATACGCAGTATTTT.

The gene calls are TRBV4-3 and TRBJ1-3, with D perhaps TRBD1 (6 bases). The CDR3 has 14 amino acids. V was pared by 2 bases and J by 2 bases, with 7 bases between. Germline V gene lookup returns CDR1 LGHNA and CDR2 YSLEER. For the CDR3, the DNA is TGCGCCAGCAGCCAATACAGGGCTGGAAACACCATATATTTT. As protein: CASSQYRAGNTIYF.

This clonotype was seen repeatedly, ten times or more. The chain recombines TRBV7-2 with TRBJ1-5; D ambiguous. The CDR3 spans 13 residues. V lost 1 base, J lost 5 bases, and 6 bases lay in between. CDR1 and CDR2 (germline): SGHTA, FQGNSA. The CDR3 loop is CASSLVRDQPQHF. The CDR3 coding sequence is TGTGCCAGCAGCTTAGTACGGGATCAGCCCCAGCATTTT.

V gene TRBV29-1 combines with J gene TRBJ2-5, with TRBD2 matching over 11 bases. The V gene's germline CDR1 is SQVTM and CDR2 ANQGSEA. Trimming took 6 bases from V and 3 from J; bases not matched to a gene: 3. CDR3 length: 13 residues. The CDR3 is CSVRGLAEETQYF. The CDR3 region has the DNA TGCAGCGTGAGGGGACTAGCGGAAGAGACCCAGTACTTC.

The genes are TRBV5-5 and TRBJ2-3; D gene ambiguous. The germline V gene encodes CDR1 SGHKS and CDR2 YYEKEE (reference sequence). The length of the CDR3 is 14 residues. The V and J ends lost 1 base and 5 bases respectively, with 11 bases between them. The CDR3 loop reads CASSLPAVVDTQYF. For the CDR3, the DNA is TGTGCCAGCAGCTTGCCGGCGGTGGTAGATACGCAGTATTTT.

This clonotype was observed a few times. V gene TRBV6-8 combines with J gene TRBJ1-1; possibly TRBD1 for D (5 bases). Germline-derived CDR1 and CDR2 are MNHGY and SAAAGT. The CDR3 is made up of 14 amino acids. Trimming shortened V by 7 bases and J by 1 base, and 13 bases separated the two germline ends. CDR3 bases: TGTGCCAGCATTGCTGACAGCCAGAACACTGAAGCTTTCTTT. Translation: CASIADSQNTEAFF.

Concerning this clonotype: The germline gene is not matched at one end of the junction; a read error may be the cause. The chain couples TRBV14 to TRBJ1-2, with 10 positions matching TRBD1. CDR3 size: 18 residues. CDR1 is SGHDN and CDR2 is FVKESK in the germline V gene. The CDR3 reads CASSQRPGQGLSNYVYAF. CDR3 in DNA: TGTGCCAGCAGCCAACGACCGGGACAGGGGTTATCTAACTATGTCTACGCCTTC.

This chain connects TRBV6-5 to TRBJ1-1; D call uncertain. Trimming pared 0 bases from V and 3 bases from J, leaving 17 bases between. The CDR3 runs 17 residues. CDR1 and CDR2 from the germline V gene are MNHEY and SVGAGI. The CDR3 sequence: CASSYSGQKMGYTEAFF. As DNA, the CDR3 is TGTGCCAGCAGTTACTCGGGTCAGAAAATGGGGTACACTGAAGCTTTCTTT.

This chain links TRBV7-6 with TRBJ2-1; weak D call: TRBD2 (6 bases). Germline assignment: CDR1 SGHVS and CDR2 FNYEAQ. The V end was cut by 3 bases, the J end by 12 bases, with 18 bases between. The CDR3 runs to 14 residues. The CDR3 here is CASSLGTGTPRQFF. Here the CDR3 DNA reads TGTGCCAGCAGCTTGGGGACTGGAACCCCCCGGCAGTTCTTC.

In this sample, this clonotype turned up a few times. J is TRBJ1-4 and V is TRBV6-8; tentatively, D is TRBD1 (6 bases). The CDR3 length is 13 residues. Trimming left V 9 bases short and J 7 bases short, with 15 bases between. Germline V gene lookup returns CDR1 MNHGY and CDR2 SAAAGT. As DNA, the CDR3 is TGTGCCAGAACGCCGACAGGAGGTGAAAAACTGTTTTTT. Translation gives CARTPTGGEKLFF.

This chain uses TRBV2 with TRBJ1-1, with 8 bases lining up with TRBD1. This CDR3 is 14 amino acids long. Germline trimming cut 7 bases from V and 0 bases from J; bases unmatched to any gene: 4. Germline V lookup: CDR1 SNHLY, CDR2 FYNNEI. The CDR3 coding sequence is TGTGCCAGCACTCGACAGGGGATGAACACTGAAGCTTTCTTT. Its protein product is CASTRQGMNTEAFF.

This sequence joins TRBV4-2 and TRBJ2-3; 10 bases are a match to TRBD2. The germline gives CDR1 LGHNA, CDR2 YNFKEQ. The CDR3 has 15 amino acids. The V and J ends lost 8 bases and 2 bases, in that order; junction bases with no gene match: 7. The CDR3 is CASGKGLADTDTQYF. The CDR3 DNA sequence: TGTGCCAGCGGCAAAGGACTAGCGGACACAGATACGCAGTATTTT.